The 12 T cell receptor beta chains below all came from one sample that was sequenced in a study of response to subunit inactivated influenza vaccine. MiXCR was run by TCRdb on the RT-PCR reads, yielding one entry per CDR3 protein. This table has 800,000 to 1,000,000 distinct CDR3 sequences, about 20% appearing once. The sample here was PBMCs from blood, taken approximately 5 days after vaccination. All receptors come from a man aged 50 to 59 who received an inactivated influenza vaccine.

This clonotype was recorded a few times. The chain uses TRBV5-5 and TRBJ2-1; 8 bases match TRBD2. Germline assignment: CDR1 SGHKS and CDR2 YYEKEE (reference sequence). V lost 4 bases, J lost 4 bases, and 7 bases stayed unmatched. The CDR3 is made up of 15 amino acids. The CDR3 region has the DNA TGTGCCAGCAGCACCAGCGGGAGTGAGTACAATGAGCAGTTCTTC. Translating it yields CASSTSGSEYNEQFF.

The chain recombines TRBV29-1 with TRBJ2-5; 9 bases map to TRBD2. CDR1 SQVTM and CDR2 ANQGSEA come from the germline V gene. The J segment lost 5 bases and the V segment lost 5 bases, leaving 9 bases of the junction unmatched. The CDR3 spans 14 residues. The DNA of the CDR3 is TGCAGCGTTCTTGCGGGAGGGTCAGGGGAGACCCAGTACTTC. Translating gives CSVLAGGSGETQYF.

This clonotype turned up a few times. This chain links TRBV5-1 with TRBJ2-3; D ambiguous. The CDR3 runs 15 residues. V lost 0 bases, J lost 4 bases, and 12 bases lay in between. Germline-derived CDR1 and CDR2 are SGHRS and YFSETQ. The CDR3 here is CASSLAPENADTQYF. CDR3 in DNA: TGCGCCAGCAGCTTGGCACCCGAGAACGCAGATACGCAGTATTTT.

A few counts support this clonotype. This chain links TRBV4-1 with TRBJ2-1; 9 bases line up with TRBD2. Trimming at V came to 2 bases and at J to 15 bases, leaving 8 bases not matched to a gene. This CDR3 is built from 13 residues. Looked up from germline, CDR1 is MGHRA and CDR2 is YSYEKL. The CDR3 DNA follows: TGCGCCAGCAGCCAAAGCCTAGCGGGGAGGAGGTTCTTC. Its translation is CASSQSLAGRRFF.

The genes are TRBV6-1 and TRBJ2-6; D not certain. The germline V and J ends were trimmed by 7 bases and 1 base, with 5 bases remaining between them. The CDR3 is 13 residues long. CDR1 MNHNS and CDR2 SASEGT come from the germline V gene. CDR3 protein: CASTESGANVLTF. CDR3 sequence (DNA): TGTGCCAGCACCGAATCTGGGGCCAACGTCCTGACTTTC.

The sample holds a few counts of this clonotype. The chain employs TRBV9 and TRBJ2-7; TRBD1 agrees at 7 bases. The germline V gene encodes CDR1 SGDLS and CDR2 YYNGEE. J was trimmed by 0 bases and V by 4 bases; bases with no gene match: 10. The CDR3 runs to 16 residues. CDR3 in DNA: TGTGCCAGCAGCCCCTTGGGGACAGCCATCTCCTACGAGCAGTACTTC. Its protein product is CASSPLGTAISYEQYF.

The chain combines TRBV15 with TRBJ2-3; D is undetermined. V gave up 2 bases and J gave up 4 bases, with 10 bases separating them. The CDR3 is made up of 14 amino acids. Germline V gene sequence: CDR1 LNHNV, CDR2 YYDKDF (reference sequence). As DNA, the CDR3 is TGTGCCACCAGCAGAAGGGCCGTCGCAGATACGCAGTATTTT. Its protein is CATSRRAVADTQYF.

This clonotype has a handful of counts. The V and J genes are TRBV5-1 and TRBJ1-1; maybe TRBD1 (5 bases). The CDR3 is made up of 16 amino acids. In germline, CDR1 is SGHRS, CDR2 YFSETQ. Trimming removed 0 bases from V and 5 bases from J, with 17 bases in between. CDR3 region: CASSLAGAGMGTEAFF. The CDR3 nucleotides are TGCGCCAGCAGCTTGGCGGGCGCAGGGATGGGGACTGAAGCTTTCTTT.

The sample holds a few counts of this clonotype. The chain joins TRBV10-3 to TRBJ1-1, with D uncertain. This CDR3 has 14 amino acids. Between the trimmed V and J ends, which lost 7 bases and 1 base, there was a span of 13 bases. The germline V gene has CDR1 ENHRY and CDR2 SYGVKD. The CDR3 coding sequence is TGTGCCATCACGGCAGGCCTTTCGAACACTGAAGCTTTCTTT. Translation: CAITAGLSNTEAFF.

V is TRBV12-3 or TRBV12-4 and J is TRBJ2-7, with 7 bases that match TRBD2. This CDR3 has 14 amino acids. V trimming: 1 base; J trimming: 3 bases; junction bases outside the gene matches: 3. The CDR3 region has the DNA TGTGCCAGCAGTTTAGTGGGGGGGTACTACGAGCAGTACTTC. Its translation is CASSLVGGYYEQYF.

The chain employs TRBV6-2 or TRBV6-3 and TRBJ2-7; 7 bases agree with TRBD2. The V segment lost 6 bases and the J segment 2 bases; nucleotides outside the gene matches: 16. Germline V gene data show CDR1 as MNHEY and CDR2 as SVGEGT. This CDR3 contains 17 residues. In DNA form, the CDR3 reads TGTGCCAGCAGCTTCCCATCCCGGGGGGAGACAGCCTACGAGCAGTACTTC. It encodes CASSFPSRGETAYEQYF.

The rearrangement joins TRBV11-2 to TRBJ2-1; D possibly corresponds to TRBD1 (6 bases). The CDR3 has 15 residues. V lost 3 bases, J lost 6 bases, and 15 bases lay in between. Per the germline V gene, CDR1 is SGHAT and CDR2 is FQNNGV. In DNA form, the CDR3 reads TGTGCCAGCAGCTTCGGACTCGTGGGGGCCAATGAGCAGTTCTTC. Amino acid sequence: CASSFGLVGANEQFF.